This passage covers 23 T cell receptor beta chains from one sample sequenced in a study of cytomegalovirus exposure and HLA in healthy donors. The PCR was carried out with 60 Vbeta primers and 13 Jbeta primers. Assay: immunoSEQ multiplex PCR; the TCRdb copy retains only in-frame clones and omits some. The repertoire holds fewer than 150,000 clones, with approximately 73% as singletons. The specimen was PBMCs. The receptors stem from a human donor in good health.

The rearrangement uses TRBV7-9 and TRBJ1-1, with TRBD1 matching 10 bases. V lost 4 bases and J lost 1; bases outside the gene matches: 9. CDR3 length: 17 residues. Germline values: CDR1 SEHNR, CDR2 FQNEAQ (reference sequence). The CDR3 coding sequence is TGTGCCAGCAGCTCCGAGGACAGGGGGACTCCGAACACTGAAGCTTTCTTT. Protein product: CASSSEDRGTPNTEAFF.

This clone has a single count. The CDR3 nucleotides read TGTGCCAGCAGTTGTGGGACAGGGGGCTGCGGCTACACCTTC. This codes for CASSCGTGGCGYTF. The rearrangement joins TRBV6-5 to TRBJ1-2; 12 nucleotides agree with TRBD1. The CDR3 spans 14 residues. The V and J ends lost 4 bases and 8 bases, in that order; junction bases with no gene match: 5. Germline loops: CDR1 MNHEY, CDR2 SVGAGI.

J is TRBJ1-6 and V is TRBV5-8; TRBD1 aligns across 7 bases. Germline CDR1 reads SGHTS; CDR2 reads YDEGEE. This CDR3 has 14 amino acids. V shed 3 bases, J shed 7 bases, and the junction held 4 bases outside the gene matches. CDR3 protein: CASSSGTANSPLHF. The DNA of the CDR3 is TGTGCCAGCAGCTCTGGGACAGCGAATTCACCCCTCCACTTT.

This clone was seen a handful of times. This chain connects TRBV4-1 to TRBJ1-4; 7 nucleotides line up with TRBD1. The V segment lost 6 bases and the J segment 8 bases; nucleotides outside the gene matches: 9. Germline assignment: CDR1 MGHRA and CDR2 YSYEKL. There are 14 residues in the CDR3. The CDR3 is CASRGPTGFEKLFF. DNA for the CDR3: TGCGCCAGCAGAGGTCCGACAGGGTTCGAAAAACTGTTTTTT.

CDR3 region: CASTPTGTGQETQYF. The CDR3 bases are TGTGCCAGCACACCAACCGGGACAGGGCAAGAGACCCAGTACTTC. The chain links TRBV13 to TRBJ2-5, with TRBD1 matching 9 bases. Trimming at V came to 7 bases and at J to 2 bases, leaving 8 bases not matched to a gene. CDR3 size: 15 residues. Germline loops: CDR1 PRHDT, CDR2 FYEKMQ (reference sequence).

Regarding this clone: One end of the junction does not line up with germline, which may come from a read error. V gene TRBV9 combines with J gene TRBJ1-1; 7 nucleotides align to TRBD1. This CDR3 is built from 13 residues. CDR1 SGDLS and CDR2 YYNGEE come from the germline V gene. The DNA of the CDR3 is TGTGCCAGCAGCGCGACAGGGAACTCTGAAGCTTTCTTT. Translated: CASSATGNSEAFF.

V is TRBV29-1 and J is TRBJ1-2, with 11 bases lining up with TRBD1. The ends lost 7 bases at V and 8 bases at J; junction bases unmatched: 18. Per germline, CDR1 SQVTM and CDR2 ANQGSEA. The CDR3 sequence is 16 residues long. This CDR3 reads CSALSHQGQGARGYTF. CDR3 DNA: TGCAGCGCCCTGTCTCACCAAGGACAGGGGGCGAGGGGCTACACCTTC. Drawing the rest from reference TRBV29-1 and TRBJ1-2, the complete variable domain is SAVISQKPSRDICQRGTSLTIQCQVDSQVTMMFWYRQQPGQSLTLIATANQGSEATYESGFVIDKFPISRPNLTFSTLTVSNMSPEDSSIYLCSALSHQGQGARGYTFGSGTRLTVV.

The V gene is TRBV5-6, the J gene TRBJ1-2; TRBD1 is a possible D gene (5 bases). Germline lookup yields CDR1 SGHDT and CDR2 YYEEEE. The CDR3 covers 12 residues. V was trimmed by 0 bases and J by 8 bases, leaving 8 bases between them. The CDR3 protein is CASSLDRNGYTF. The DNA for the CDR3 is TGTGCCAGCAGCTTGGACAGGAACGGCTACACCTTC.

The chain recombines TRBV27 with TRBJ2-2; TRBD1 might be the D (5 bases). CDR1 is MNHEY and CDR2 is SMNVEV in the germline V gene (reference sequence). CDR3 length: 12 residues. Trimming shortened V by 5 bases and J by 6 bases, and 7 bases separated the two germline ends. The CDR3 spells CASSPGPGELFF. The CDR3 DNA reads TGTGCCAGCAGTCCAGGGCCCGGGGAGCTGTTTTTT.

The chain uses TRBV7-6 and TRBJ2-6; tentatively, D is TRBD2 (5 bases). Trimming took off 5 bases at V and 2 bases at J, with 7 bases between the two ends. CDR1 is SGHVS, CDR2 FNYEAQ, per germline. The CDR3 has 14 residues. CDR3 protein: CASSTEAGANVLTF. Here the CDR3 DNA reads TGTGCCAGCAGCACGGAGGCTGGGGCCAACGTCCTGACTTTC.

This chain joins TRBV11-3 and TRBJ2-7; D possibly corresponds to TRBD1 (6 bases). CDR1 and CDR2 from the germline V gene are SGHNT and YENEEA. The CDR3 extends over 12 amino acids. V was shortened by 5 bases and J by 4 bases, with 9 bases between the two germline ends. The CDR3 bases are TGTGCCAGCAGCCTGGACAGTTACGAGCAGTACTTC. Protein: CASSLDSYEQYF.

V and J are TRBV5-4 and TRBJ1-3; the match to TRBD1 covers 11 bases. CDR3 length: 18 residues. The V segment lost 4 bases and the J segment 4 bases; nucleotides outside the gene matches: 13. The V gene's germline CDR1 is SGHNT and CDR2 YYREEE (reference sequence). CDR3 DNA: TGTGCCAGCAGCCCGGGGACAGGGGGTCTCGTTACAGGAAACACCATATATTTT. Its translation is CASSPGTGGLVTGNTIYF.

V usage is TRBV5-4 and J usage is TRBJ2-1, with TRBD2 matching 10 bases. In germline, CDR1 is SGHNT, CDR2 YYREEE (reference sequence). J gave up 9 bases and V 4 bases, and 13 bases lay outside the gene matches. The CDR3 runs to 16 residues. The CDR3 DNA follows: TGTGCCAGCAGCCGCCTCGGACTAGCGGTTGAAGGTGAGCAGTTCTTC. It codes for CASSRLGLAVEGEQFF.

CDR3 region: CASSYPSRGSTYEQYF. The DNA of the CDR3 is TGTGCCAGCAGCTATCCGAGTAGGGGGTCGACCTACGAGCAGTACTTC. The rearrangement links TRBV7-9 to TRBJ2-7; possibly TRBD1 for D (6 bases). Germline V gives CDR1 SEHNR, CDR2 FQNEAQ (reference sequence). Trimming stripped 4 bases from V and 2 bases from J, with 18 bases between. This CDR3 comprises 16 residues.

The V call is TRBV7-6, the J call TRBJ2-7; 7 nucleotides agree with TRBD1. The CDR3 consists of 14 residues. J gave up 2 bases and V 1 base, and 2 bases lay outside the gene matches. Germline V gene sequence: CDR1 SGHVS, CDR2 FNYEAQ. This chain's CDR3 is CASSLEGQTYEQYF. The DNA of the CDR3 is TGTGCCAGCAGCTTAGAGGGACAGACCTACGAGCAGTACTTC.

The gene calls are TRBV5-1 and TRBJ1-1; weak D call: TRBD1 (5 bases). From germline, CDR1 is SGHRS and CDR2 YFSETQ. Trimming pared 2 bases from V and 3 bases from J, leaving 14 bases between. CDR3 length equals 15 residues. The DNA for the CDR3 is TGCGCCAGCAGCTTCCGACAGAATGGGGACACTGAAGCTTTCTTT. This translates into CASSFRQNGDTEAFF.

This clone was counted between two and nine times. The CDR3 nucleotides read TGTGCCAGCAGTGAATCCAGGTACTCTGGAAACACCATATATTTT. As protein: CASSESRYSGNTIYF. The rearrangement uses TRBV25-1 and TRBJ1-3; no firm D call. CDR3 size: 15 residues. From germline, CDR1 is MGHDK and CDR2 SYGVNS. With 1 base removed from V and 0 bases from J, the gap between germline ends came to 7 bases.

The CDR3 coding sequence is TGTGCCAGCAGCCGTAAACCGGGACAGGGGTACAATGAGCAGTTCTTC. It specifies CASSRKPGQGYNEQFF. The rearrangement joins TRBV7-9 to TRBJ2-1; TRBD1 agrees at 10 bases. Germline V CDR1 and CDR2: SEHNR, FQNEAQ (reference sequence). V lost 5 bases, J lost 4 bases, and 8 bases stayed unmatched. The CDR3 runs 16 residues.

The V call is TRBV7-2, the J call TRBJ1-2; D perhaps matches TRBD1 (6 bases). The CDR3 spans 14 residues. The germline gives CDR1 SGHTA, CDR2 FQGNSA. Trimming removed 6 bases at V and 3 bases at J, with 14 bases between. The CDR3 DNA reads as TGTGCCAGCAGGTACAGGGCTGAGGACTATGGCTACACCTTC. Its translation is CASRYRAEDYGYTF.

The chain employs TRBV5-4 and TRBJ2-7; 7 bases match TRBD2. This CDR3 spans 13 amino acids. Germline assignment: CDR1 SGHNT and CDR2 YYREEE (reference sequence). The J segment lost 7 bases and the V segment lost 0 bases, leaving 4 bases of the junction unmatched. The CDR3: CASSLERGQEQYF. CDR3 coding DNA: TGTGCCAGCAGCTTGGAGCGGGGTCAGGAGCAGTACTTC.

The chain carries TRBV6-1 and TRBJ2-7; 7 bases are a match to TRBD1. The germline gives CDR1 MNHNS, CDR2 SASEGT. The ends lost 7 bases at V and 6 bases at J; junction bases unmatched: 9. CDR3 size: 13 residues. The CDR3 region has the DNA TGTGCCAGCACTACCGGGACAGAAGGCGAGCAGTACTTC. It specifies CASTTGTEGEQYF.

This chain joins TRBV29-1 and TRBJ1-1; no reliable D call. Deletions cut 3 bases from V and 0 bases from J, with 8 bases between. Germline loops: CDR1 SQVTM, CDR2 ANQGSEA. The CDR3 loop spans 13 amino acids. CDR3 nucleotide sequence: TGCAGCGTTGAGGGCAGGATGAACACTGAAGCTTTCTTT. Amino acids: CSVEGRMNTEAFF.

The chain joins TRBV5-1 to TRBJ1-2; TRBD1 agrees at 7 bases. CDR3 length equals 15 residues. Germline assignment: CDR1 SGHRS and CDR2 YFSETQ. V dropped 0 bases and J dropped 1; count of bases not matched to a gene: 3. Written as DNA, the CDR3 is TGCGCCAGCAGCTTGGACAGGGGATTTAACTATGGCTACACCTTC. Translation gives CASSLDRGFNYGYTF.